Listed below are T cell receptor beta chains from one sample, sequenced in a study of shared clonotypes between healthy human individuals. Clones were read by immunoSEQ multiplex PCR, and TCRdb kept only the in-frame ones, dropping some. The sample consists of millions of clones, just over 90% of them appearing once. Sample: naive CD4+ T cells from PBMCs. The origin of the receptors is a man aged 18 to 30 in good health. Some clones in this sample may be carry-over from other donors' samples. The CDR3 runs from the conserved cysteine through the conserved F or W. A D gene is named only where the DNA matches it firmly. Size values are once, few and many counts, or a class for expanded clones, and some rows have none.

TRBJ2-1 - TRBV9 - CASSLSTGSQFF TGTGCCAGCAGCCTCTCCACAGGGTCGCAGTTCTTC
TRBJ2-7 - TRBV2 few CASRGDTYEQYF TGTGCCAGCAGAGGCGATACCTACGAGCAGTACTTC
TRBJ1-4 TRBD1 TRBV27 - CAFGRGGVEKLFF TGTGCCTTTGGTCGAGGGGGCGTTGAAAAACTGTTTTTT
TRBJ2-7 - TRBV27 - CASTRGPPYEQYF TGTGCCAGCACGCGGGGGCCTCCCTACGAGCAGTACTTC
TRBJ1-2 TRBD1 TRBV7-3 - CASSLGTGIPYGYTF TGTGCCAGCAGCTTAGGGACAGGGATCCCATATGGCTACACCTTC
TRBJ2-7 TRBD1 TRBV19 - CASTRMRTGAHYEQYF TGTGCCAGTACGAGAATGCGGACAGGGGCGCATTACGAGCAGTACTTC
TRBJ1-5 - TRBV11-2 - CASSLGVSSNQPQHF TGTGCCAGCAGCTTAGGGGTTAGTAGCAATCAGCCCCAGCATTTT
TRBJ2-4 TRBD2 TRBV5-1 - CASSLTSGSTKNIQYF TGCGCCAGCAGCTTAACTAGCGGGAGTACCAAAAACATTCAGTACTTC
TRBJ2-3 - TRBV4-2 - CASSQTGRPADTQYF TGTGCCAGCAGCCAAACAGGGCGGCCGGCAGATACGCAGTATTTT
TRBJ1-4 - TRBV11-3 - CASSWGPNEKLFF TGTGCCAGCAGCTGGGGCCCTAATGAAAAACTGTTTTTT
TRBJ2-2 TRBD2 TRBV18 - CASSRLAETNTGELFF TGTGCCAGCTCACGTCTAGCGGAAACGAACACCGGGGAGCTGTTTTTT
TRBJ1-2 TRBD1 TRBV19 - CASSINAGGRVSYTF TGTGCCAGTAGTATCAACGCAGGGGGAAGAGTAAGCTACACCTTC
TRBJ1-2 TRBD1 TRBV5-1 once CASSLTGADLSGYGYTF TGCGCCAGCAGCTTGACAGGGGCGGATCTGTCGGGATATGGCTACACCTTC
TRBJ2-5 TRBD1 TRBV7-9 - CASSFTTGGGKETQYF TGTGCCAGCAGCTTTACAACAGGGGGCGGGAAGGAGACCCAGTACTTC
TRBJ2-3 - TRBV7-9 - CASSWGRSTDTQYF TGTGCCAGCAGCTGGGGCAGAAGCACAGATACGCAGTATTTT
TRBJ2-3 - TRBV23-1 - CASSQQVVFTDTQYF TGCGCCAGCAGCCAACAGGTGGTCTTCACAGATACGCAGTATTTT
TRBJ1-1 TRBD1 TRBV5-5 - CASSSTDRGNTEAFF TGTGCCAGCAGCTCAACAGACAGGGGGAACACTGAAGCTTTCTTT
TRBJ2-2 - TRBV7-8 - CASSPLTGELFF TGTGCCAGCAGCCCATTAACCGGGGAGCTGTTTTTT
TRBJ2-5 - TRBV5-6 once CASSLWGHSWTQYF TGTGCCAGCAGCTTGTGGGGCCATTCGTGGACCCAGTACTTC
TRBJ1-1 TRBD1 TRBV6-5 once CASSYWQGARTEAFF TGTGCCAGCAGTTATTGGCAGGGGGCGAGAACTGAAGCTTTCTTT
TRBJ1-1 - TRBV9 - CASSAAASTEAFF TGTGCCAGCAGCGCAGCGGCGAGCACTGAAGCTTTCTTT
TRBJ1-1 - TRBV27 - CASSLWGSDEAFF TGTGCCAGCAGTTTATGGGGGAGCGATGAAGCTTTCTTT
TRBJ2-7 TRBD2 TRBV5-4 once CASSVGTSQAYEQYF TGTGCCAGCAGCGTGGGGACTAGCCAAGCCTACGAGCAGTACTTC
TRBJ2-1 - TRBV29-1 - CSVELESPYNEQFF TGCAGCGTTGAGCTGGAGTCCCCCTACAATGAGCAGTTCTTC
TRBJ2-7 - TRBV7-8 - CASSLSGYEQYF TGTGCCAGCAGCCTTAGCGGCTACGAGCAGTACTTC
TRBJ2-7 TRBD1 TRBV6-1 - CASSPGTGYAYEQYF TGTGCCAGCAGTCCCGGGACAGGGTACGCCTACGAGCAGTACTTC
TRBJ2-7 TRBD2 TRBV15 - CATSRDRAGDEQYF TGTGCCACCAGCAGAGATCGAGCGGGAGACGAGCAGTACTTC
TRBJ2-2 - TRBV21-1 - CASKPSGTGYLEREGRTGELFF TGTGCCAGCAAGCCTTCAGGGACAGGGTATTTGGAACGGGAGGGCCGGACCGGGGAGCTGTTTTTT
TRBJ1-5 - TRBV7-2 - CASSPSRNQPQHF TGTGCCAGCAGCCCATCACGGAACCAGCCCCAGCATTTT
TRBJ1-3 TRBD1 TRBV5-1 - CASSLGQGGNTIYF TGCGCCAGCAGCTTGGGACAGGGGGGAAACACCATATATTTT
TRBJ2-5 - TRBV18 - CASSPRDTGRETQYF TGTGCCAGCTCACCAAGAGATACGGGAAGGGAGACCCAGTACTTC
TRBJ2-7 - TRBV19 - CASRPRLIAYEQYF TGTGCCAGTAGACCCCGATTGATCGCATACGAGCAGTACTTC
TRBJ2-7 - TRBV28 - CASSLMLGSTYEQYF TGTGCCAGCAGTTTAATGTTGGGTTCTACCTACGAGCAGTACTTC
TRBJ2-5 TRBD1 TRBV29-1 - CSVLGPPPGQGAVETQYF TGCAGCGTCCTTGGACCGCCGCCGGGACAGGGGGCAGTGGAGACCCAGTACTTC
TRBJ2-5 - TRBV5-6 - CASSLAGDQETQYF TGTGCCAGCAGCTTGGCAGGGGACCAAGAGACCCAGTACTTC
TRBJ2-1 TRBD2 TRBV7-2 once CASSLGLASGHEQFF TGTGCCAGCAGCTTAGGGCTGGCTAGCGGGCATGAGCAGTTCTTC
TRBJ1-1 - TRBV5-1 - CASSSQGPPLNTEAFF TGCGCCAGCAGCTCCCAGGGGCCGCCACTGAACACTGAAGCTTTCTTT
TRBJ1-5 - TRBV11-2 - CASSLGTLPQPQHF TGTGCCAGCAGCTTAGGGACCCTGCCCCAGCCCCAGCATTTT
TRBJ2-3 TRBD1 TRBV7-3 - CASTPTGASTDTQYF TGTGCCAGCACCCCGACAGGGGCGAGCACAGATACGCAGTATTTT